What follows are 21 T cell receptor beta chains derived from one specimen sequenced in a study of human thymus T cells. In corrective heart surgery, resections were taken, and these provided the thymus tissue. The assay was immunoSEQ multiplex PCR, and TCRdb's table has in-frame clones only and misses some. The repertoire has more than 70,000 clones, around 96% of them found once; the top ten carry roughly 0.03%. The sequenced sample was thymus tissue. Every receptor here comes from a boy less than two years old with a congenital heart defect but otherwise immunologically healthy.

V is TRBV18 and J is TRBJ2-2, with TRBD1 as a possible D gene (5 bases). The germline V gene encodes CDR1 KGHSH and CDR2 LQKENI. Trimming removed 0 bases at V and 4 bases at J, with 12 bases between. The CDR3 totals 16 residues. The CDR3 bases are TGTGCCAGCTCACCACCGTTCAGGGAACCCACCGGGGAGCTGTTTTTT. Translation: CASSPPFREPTGELFF.

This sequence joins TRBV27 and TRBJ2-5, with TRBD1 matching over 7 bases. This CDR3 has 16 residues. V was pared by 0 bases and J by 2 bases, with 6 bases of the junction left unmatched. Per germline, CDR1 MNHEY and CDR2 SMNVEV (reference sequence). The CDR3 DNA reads TGTGCCAGCAGTTTATCGAGGGACAGCAAACAAGAGACCCAGTACTTC. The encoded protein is CASSLSRDSKQETQYF.

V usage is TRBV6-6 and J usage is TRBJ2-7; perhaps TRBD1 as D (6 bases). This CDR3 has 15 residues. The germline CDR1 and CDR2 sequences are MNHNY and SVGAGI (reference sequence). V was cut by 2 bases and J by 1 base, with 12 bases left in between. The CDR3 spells CASSYIEQGSYEQYF. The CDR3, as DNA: TGTGCCAGCAGTTACATCGAACAGGGTTCCTACGAGCAGTACTTC.

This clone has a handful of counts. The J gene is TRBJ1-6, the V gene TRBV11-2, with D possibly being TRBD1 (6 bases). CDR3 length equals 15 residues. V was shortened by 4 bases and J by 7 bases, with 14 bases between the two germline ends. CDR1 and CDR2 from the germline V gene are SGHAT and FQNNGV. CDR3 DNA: TGTGCCAGCAGCTCACAACACAGGGAGAATTCACCCCTCCACTTT. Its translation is CASSSQHRENSPLHF.

CDR3 coding DNA: TGTGCCAGCAGTCCCCCGTTGGGTGGCTACACCTTC. This encodes CASSPPLGGYTF. The chain employs TRBV6-6 and TRBJ1-2, with no clear D. Germline V gene data show CDR1 as MNHNY and CDR2 as SVGAGI (reference sequence). V lost 5 bases, J lost 7 bases, and 11 bases lay in between. The CDR3 contains 12 residues.

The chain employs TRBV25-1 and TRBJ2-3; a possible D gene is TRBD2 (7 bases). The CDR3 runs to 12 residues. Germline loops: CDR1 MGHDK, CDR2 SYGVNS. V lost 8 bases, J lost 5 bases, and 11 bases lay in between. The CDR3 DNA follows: TGTGCCAGCGGGAGGGGGAAAGATACGCAGTATTTT. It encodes CASGRGKDTQYF.

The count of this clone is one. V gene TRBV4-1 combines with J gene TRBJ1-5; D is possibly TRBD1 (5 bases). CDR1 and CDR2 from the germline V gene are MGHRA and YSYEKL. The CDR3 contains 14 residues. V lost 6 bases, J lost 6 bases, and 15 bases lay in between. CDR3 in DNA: TGCGCCAGCAGTCTTTCAGGGCAGGGTCAGCCCCAGCATTTT. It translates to CASSLSGQGQPQHF.

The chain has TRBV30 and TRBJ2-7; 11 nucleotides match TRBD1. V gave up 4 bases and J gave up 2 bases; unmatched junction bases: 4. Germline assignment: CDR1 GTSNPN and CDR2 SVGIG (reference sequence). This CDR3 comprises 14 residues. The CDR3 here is CAWTWGQGAYEQYF. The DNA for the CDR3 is TGTGCCTGGACTTGGGGACAGGGGGCCTACGAGCAGTACTTC.

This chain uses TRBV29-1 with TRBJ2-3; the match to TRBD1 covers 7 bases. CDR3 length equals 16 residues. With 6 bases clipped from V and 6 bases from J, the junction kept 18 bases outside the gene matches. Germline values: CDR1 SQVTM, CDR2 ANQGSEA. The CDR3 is CSVVRSRDPQGDTQYF. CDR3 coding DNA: TGCAGCGTCGTGCGTTCCCGGGACCCACAGGGGGATACGCAGTATTTT.

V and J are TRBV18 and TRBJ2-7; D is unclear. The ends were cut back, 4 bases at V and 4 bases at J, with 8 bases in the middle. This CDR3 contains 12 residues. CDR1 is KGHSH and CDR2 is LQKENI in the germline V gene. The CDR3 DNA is TGTGCCAGCTCACAGGTGGGGTACGAGCAGTACTTC. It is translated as CASSQVGYEQYF.

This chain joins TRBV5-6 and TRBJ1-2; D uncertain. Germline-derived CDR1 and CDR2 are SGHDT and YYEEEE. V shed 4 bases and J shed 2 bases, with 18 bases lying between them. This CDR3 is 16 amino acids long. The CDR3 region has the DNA TGTGCCAGCAGCCCGTGGACGGGCTTTTCGAACTATGGCTACACCTTC. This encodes CASSPWTGFSNYGYTF.

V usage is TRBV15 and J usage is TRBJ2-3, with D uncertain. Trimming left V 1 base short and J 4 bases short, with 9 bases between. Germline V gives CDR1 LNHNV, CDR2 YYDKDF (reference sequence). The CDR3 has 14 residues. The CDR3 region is CATSRGSWADTQYF. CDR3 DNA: TGTGCCACCAGCAGAGGATCATGGGCAGATACGCAGTATTTT.

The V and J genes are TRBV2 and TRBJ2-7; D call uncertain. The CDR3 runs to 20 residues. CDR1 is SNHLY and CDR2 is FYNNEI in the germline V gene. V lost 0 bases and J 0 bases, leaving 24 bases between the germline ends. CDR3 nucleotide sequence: TGTGCCAGCAGTGAAGCGATCAACTTTGGCCACCAGGAGAGCTCCTACGAGCAGTACTTC. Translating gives CASSEAINFGHQESSYEQYF.

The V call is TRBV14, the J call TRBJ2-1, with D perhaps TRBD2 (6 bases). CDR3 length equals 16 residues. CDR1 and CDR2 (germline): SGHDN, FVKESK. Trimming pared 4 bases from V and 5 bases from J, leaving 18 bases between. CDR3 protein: CASSPWGAEGDNEQFF. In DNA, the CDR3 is TGTGCCAGCAGCCCCTGGGGCGCGGAGGGAGACAATGAGCAGTTCTTC.

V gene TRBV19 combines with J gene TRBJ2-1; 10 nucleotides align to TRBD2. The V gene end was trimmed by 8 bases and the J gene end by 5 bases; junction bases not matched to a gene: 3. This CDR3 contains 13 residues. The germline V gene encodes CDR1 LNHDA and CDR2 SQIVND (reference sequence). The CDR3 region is CASRTSGDNEQFF. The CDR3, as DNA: TGTGCCAGTCGGACTAGCGGAGACAATGAGCAGTTCTTC.

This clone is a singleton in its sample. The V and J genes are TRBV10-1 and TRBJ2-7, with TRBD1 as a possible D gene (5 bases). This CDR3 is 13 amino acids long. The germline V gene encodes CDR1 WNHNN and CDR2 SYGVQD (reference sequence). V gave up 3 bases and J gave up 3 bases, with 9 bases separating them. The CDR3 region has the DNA TGCGCCAGCAGTGAAAGGGGAAACTACGAGCAGTACTTC. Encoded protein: CASSERGNYEQYF.

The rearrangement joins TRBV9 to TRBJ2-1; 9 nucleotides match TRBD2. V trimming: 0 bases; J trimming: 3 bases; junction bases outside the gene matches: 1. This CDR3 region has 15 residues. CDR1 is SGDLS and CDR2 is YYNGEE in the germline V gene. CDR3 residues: CASSVVRGGYNEQFF. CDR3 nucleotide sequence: TGTGCCAGCAGCGTAGTGCGGGGGGGCTACAATGAGCAGTTCTTC. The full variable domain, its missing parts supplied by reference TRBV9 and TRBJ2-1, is DSGVTQTPKHLITATGQRVTLRCSPRSGDLSVYWYQQSLDQGLQFLIQYYNGEERAKGNILERFSAQQFPDLHSELNLSSLELGDSALYFCASSVVRGGYNEQFFGPGTRLTVL.

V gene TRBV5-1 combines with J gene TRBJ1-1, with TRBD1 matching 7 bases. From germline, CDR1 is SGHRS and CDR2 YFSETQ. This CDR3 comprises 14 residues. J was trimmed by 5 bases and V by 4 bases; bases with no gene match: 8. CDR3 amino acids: CASSLIQGRTEAFF. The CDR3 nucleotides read TGCGCCAGCAGCCTAATACAGGGGAGGACTGAAGCTTTCTTT.

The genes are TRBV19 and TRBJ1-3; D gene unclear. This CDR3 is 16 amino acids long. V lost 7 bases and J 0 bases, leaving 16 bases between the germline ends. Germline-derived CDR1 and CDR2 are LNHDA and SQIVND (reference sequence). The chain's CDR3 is CASTTMTRSSGNTIYF. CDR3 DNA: TGTGCCAGTACCACAATGACACGGAGCTCTGGAAACACCATATATTTT.

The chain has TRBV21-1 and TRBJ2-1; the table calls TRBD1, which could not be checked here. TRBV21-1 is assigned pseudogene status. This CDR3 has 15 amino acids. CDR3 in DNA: TGTGCCAGCAGCGCCCGACAGGGCTTCAACAATGAGCAGTTCTTC. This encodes CASSARQGFNNEQFF.

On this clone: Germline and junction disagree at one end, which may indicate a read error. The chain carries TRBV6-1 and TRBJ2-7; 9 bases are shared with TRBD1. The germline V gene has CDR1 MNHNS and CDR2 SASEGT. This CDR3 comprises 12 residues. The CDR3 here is CASSELLGQGSF. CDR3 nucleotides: TGTGCCAGCAGTGAATTGTTGGGACAGGGTTCCTTC.